This paragraph reports one T cell receptor (beta chain). What it binds is not known. This entry belongs to a study of T cell responses to AZD1222 COVID-19 vaccine. Study-level findings and limits: Spike-specific TCR breadth and depth both grew after two AZD1222 doses.

TCRdb's copy holds only in-frame clones and misses some; the assay was immunoSEQ multiplex PCR. Here the sample spans some 150,000 clones, about 93% being singletons. V shed 0 bases and J shed 2 bases, with 13 bases lying between them. Germline V gives CDR1 SGDLS, CDR2 YYNGEE. This CDR3 comprises 16 residues. The chain joins TRBV9 to TRBJ2-3; possible D gene TRBD1, 5 bases. This TCR was sampled from an adult in good health. Here the sequenced sample was peripheral blood, taken on day 0 of AZD1222 vaccination. CDR3: CASSVGGQGVTDTQYF. CDR3 sequence (DNA): TGTGCCAGCAGCGTAGGGGGTCAGGGTGTCACAGATACGCAGTATTTT.